Listed below are T cell receptor beta chains from one sample, sequenced in a study of T-cell memory formation after mild COVID-19. TCRdb analysed the 5' RACE reads with MiXCR anew, one entry per CDR3 protein. The sample has hundreds of thousands of distinct CDR3 sequences; approximately 15% are singletons. Sequencing was done on a sample of PBMCs or a T cell subset sorted from them (not recorded which). All receptors derive from a man aged 18-30 years who had mild COVID-19 (a few samples of this study predate the infection). Cell type and time point are not known. CDR3s include the opening cysteine and the closing phenylalanine or tryptophan. Each record gives: V gene, J gene, clone size, D gene, CDR3 protein, CDR3 DNA. The D gene is left open where the match is weak. Part of the rows lack a size; the others show once, few, many or a class for expanded clones.

v_gene: TRBV6-2/TRBV6-3; j_gene: TRBJ1-1; abundance: few; d_gene: -; CDR3aa: CASSYSPGVRNTEAFF; CDR3nt: TGTGCCAGCAGTTACTCGCCAGGGGTGAGGAACACTGAAGCTTTCTTT
v_gene: TRBV12-3/TRBV12-4; j_gene: TRBJ1-1; abundance: -; d_gene: -; CDR3aa: CASSSDLRNF; CDR3nt: TGTGCCAGCAGTTCGGACCTGAGAAATTTC
v_gene: TRBV12-3/TRBV12-4; j_gene: TRBJ1-5; abundance: -; d_gene: -; CDR3aa: CASSLRGYSNQPQHF; CDR3nt: TGTGCCAGCAGTCTCAGGGGTTATAGCAATCAGCCCCAGCATTTT
v_gene: TRBV6-5; j_gene: TRBJ1-1; abundance: -; d_gene: -; CDR3aa: CASSYVGQKNTEAFF; CDR3nt: TGTGCCAGCAGTTACGTGGGACAAAAGAACACTGAAGCTTTCTTT
v_gene: TRBV7-9; j_gene: TRBJ1-5; abundance: -; d_gene: -; CDR3aa: CASSSGIQPQHF; CDR3nt: TGTGCCAGCAGCTCAGGGATTCAGCCCCAGCATTTT
v_gene: TRBV25-1; j_gene: TRBJ2-7; abundance: -; d_gene: -; CDR3aa: CASSEWYEQYF; CDR3nt: TGTGCCAGCAGTGAATGGTACGAGCAGTACTTC
v_gene: TRBV6-6; j_gene: TRBJ2-1; abundance: -; d_gene: TRBD1; CDR3aa: CASSPDRGSYNEQFF; CDR3nt: TGTGCCAGCAGTCCGGACAGGGGCTCCTACAATGAGCAGTTCTTC
v_gene: TRBV7-9; j_gene: TRBJ1-2; abundance: few; d_gene: -; CDR3aa: CASSLVGDLHGYTF; CDR3nt: TGTGCCAGCAGCTTAGTTGGGGACTTGCATGGCTACACCTTC
v_gene: TRBV27; j_gene: TRBJ1-4; abundance: -; d_gene: -; CDR3aa: CASSLYTRGEKLFF; CDR3nt: TGTGCCAGCAGTTTATACACAAGAGGGGAAAAACTGTTTTTT
v_gene: TRBV7-9; j_gene: TRBJ1-2; abundance: few; d_gene: TRBD1; CDR3aa: CASSRGQIYGYTF; CDR3nt: TGTGCCAGCAGCCGGGGACAGATCTATGGCTACACCTTC
v_gene: TRBV24-1; j_gene: TRBJ1-2; abundance: -; d_gene: -; CDR3aa: CATSDFRISYGYTF; CDR3nt: TGTGCCACCAGTGATTTTCGCATAAGCTATGGCTACACCTTC
v_gene: TRBV5-1; j_gene: TRBJ2-2; abundance: many; d_gene: TRBD1; CDR3aa: CASSFTRQGNTGELFF; CDR3nt: TGCGCCAGCAGCTTCACCCGACAGGGGAACACCGGGGAGCTGTTTTTT
v_gene: TRBV10-3; j_gene: TRBJ1-2; abundance: -; d_gene: -; CDR3aa: CAISADFSTGLAF; CDR3nt: TGTGCCATCAGTGCCGACTTTTCAACAGGCCTGGCCTTC
v_gene: TRBV20-1; j_gene: TRBJ1-1; abundance: -; d_gene: -; CDR3aa: CSARDPLGNTEAFF; CDR3nt: TGCAGTGCTAGAGATCCATTGGGGAACACTGAAGCTTTCTTT
v_gene: TRBV5-1; j_gene: TRBJ2-3; abundance: -; d_gene: TRBD2; CDR3aa: CASSLARIAGNTDTQYF; CDR3nt: TGCGCCAGCAGCTTGGCCAGGATAGCGGGGAACACAGATACGCAGTATTTT
v_gene: TRBV7-8; j_gene: TRBJ1-1; abundance: -; d_gene: -; CDR3aa: CASSFGRGGESSTEAFF; CDR3nt: TGTGCCAGCAGCTTTGGACGAGGCGGCGAGTCGAGCACTGAAGCTTTCTTT
v_gene: TRBV5-1; j_gene: TRBJ2-7; abundance: many; d_gene: TRBD1; CDR3aa: CASSPGTALSLYEQYF; CDR3nt: TGCGCCAGCAGCCCAGGGACAGCCCTATCCCTCTACGAGCAGTACTTC
v_gene: TRBV7-2; j_gene: TRBJ2-1; abundance: many; d_gene: TRBD2; CDR3aa: CASSQRGGRFGEQFF; CDR3nt: TGTGCCAGCAGCCAGCGGGGGGGCCGTTTCGGTGAGCAGTTCTTC
v_gene: TRBV7-2; j_gene: TRBJ2-1; abundance: once; d_gene: TRBD2; CDR3aa: CASSLRGGRAPDEQFF; CDR3nt: TGTGCCAGCAGCCTTCGAGGCGGGAGGGCCCCCGATGAGCAGTTCTTC
v_gene: TRBV5-1; j_gene: TRBJ2-4; abundance: -; d_gene: -; CDR3aa: CASSLRPTGKNIQYF; CDR3nt: TGCGCCAGCAGCTTGCGGCCTACCGGCAAAAACATTCAGTACTTC
v_gene: TRBV29-1; j_gene: TRBJ2-1; abundance: -; d_gene: -; CDR3aa: CSGRGGNEQFF; CDR3nt: TGCAGCGGGAGGGGGGGCAATGAGCAGTTCTTC
v_gene: TRBV12-3/TRBV12-4; j_gene: TRBJ2-2; abundance: many; d_gene: -; CDR3aa: CASSFSNTGELFF; CDR3nt: TGTGCCAGCAGTTTCTCGAACACCGGGGAGCTGTTTTTT
v_gene: TRBV6-5; j_gene: TRBJ1-1; abundance: -; d_gene: -; CDR3aa: CASGTGGGMNTEAFF; CDR3nt: TGTGCCAGCGGGACGGGGGGCGGGATGAACACTGAAGCTTTCTTT
v_gene: TRBV7-9; j_gene: TRBJ1-2; abundance: -; d_gene: -; CDR3aa: CASSPNGLNGYTF; CDR3nt: TGTGCCAGCAGCCCTAATGGATTAAATGGCTACACCTTC
v_gene: TRBV11-2; j_gene: TRBJ2-3; abundance: few; d_gene: -; CDR3aa: CASSLGDSFTDTQYF; CDR3nt: TGTGCCAGCAGCTTAGGAGACTCTTTCACAGATACGCAGTATTTT
v_gene: TRBV20-1; j_gene: TRBJ1-2; abundance: few; d_gene: -; CDR3aa: CSASFSEAYGYTF; CDR3nt: TGCAGTGCTAGCTTCTCAGAAGCCTATGGCTACACCTTC
v_gene: TRBV30; j_gene: TRBJ2-7; abundance: -; d_gene: -; CDR3aa: CAWSVLGFAYEQYF; CDR3nt: TGTGCCTGGAGTGTACTGGGTTTCGCCTACGAGCAGTACTTC
v_gene: TRBV6-5; j_gene: TRBJ2-3; abundance: many; d_gene: -; CDR3aa: CASSYRTGSTDTQYF; CDR3nt: TGTGCCAGCAGTTACCGAACAGGTAGCACAGATACGCAGTATTTT
v_gene: TRBV29-1; j_gene: TRBJ2-5; abundance: -; d_gene: TRBD2; CDR3aa: CSASLAGAGETQYF; CDR3nt: TGCAGCGCTTCGCTAGCGGGGGCGGGAGAGACCCAGTACTTC
v_gene: TRBV12-3/TRBV12-4; j_gene: TRBJ1-1; abundance: -; d_gene: TRBD1; CDR3aa: CASSLRRGPNSEAFF; CDR3nt: TGTGCCAGCAGTTTAAGGAGGGGGCCAAACTCTGAAGCTTTCTTT
v_gene: TRBV5-6; j_gene: TRBJ1-2; abundance: many; d_gene: TRBD1; CDR3aa: CASSRYYRGPGYTF; CDR3nt: TGTGCCAGCAGCAGATACTACAGGGGGCCTGGCTACACCTTC
v_gene: TRBV6-2/TRBV6-3; j_gene: TRBJ1-1; abundance: few; d_gene: -; CDR3aa: CASSQGPGAFF; CDR3nt: TGTGCCAGCAGCCAAGGACCGGGGGCTTTCTTT
v_gene: TRBV29-1; j_gene: TRBJ2-5; abundance: -; d_gene: -; CDR3aa: CSVDIIGLETQYF; CDR3nt: TGCAGCGTTGATATCATAGGGCTGGAGACCCAGTACTTC
v_gene: TRBV5-1; j_gene: TRBJ2-3; abundance: -; d_gene: -; CDR3aa: CASSPRYGNPTDTQYF; CDR3nt: TGCGCCAGCAGCCCCCGCTACGGAAACCCCACAGATACGCAGTATTTT
v_gene: TRBV30; j_gene: TRBJ2-5; abundance: -; d_gene: -; CDR3aa: CAWTGEKETQYF; CDR3nt: TGTGCCTGGACAGGGGAAAAAGAGACCCAGTACTTC
v_gene: TRBV7-7; j_gene: TRBJ2-1; abundance: -; d_gene: TRBD1; CDR3aa: CASSLGGQGSEQFF; CDR3nt: TGTGCCAGCAGCTTAGGGGGACAGGGGTCTGAGCAGTTCTTC
v_gene: TRBV10-1; j_gene: TRBJ2-5; abundance: once; d_gene: TRBD2; CDR3aa: CASSEWGGLGETQYF; CDR3nt: TGCGCCAGCAGTGAGTGGGGGGGACTAGGGGAGACCCAGTACTTC
v_gene: TRBV7-3; j_gene: TRBJ2-5; abundance: -; d_gene: -; CDR3aa: CASSAGLGGRETQYF; CDR3nt: TGTGCCAGCAGCGCCGGACTAGGGGGGCGGGAGACCCAGTACTTC
v_gene: TRBV13; j_gene: TRBJ1-2; abundance: few; d_gene: -; CDR3aa: CASSLGAVLQWGYTF; CDR3nt: TGTGCCAGCAGCCTAGGGGCGGTGCTACAGTGGGGCTACACCTTC
v_gene: TRBV29-1; j_gene: TRBJ2-5; abundance: many; d_gene: -; CDR3aa: CSVIPRPETQYF; CDR3nt: TGCAGCGTCATTCCCCGCCCTGAGACCCAGTACTTC
v_gene: TRBV11-3; j_gene: TRBJ2-7; abundance: many; d_gene: TRBD1; CDR3aa: CASSLESGGEQYF; CDR3nt: TGTGCCAGCAGCTTAGAGTCAGGGGGCGAGCAGTACTTC
v_gene: TRBV10-3; j_gene: TRBJ1-2; abundance: few; d_gene: -; CDR3aa: CAISERWRGQTGYGYTF; CDR3nt: TGTGCCATCAGTGAGCGGTGGAGGGGCCAGACAGGCTATGGCTACACCTTC
v_gene: TRBV14; j_gene: TRBJ1-4; abundance: few; d_gene: TRBD1; CDR3aa: CASSQPGLGTGHRKLFF; CDR3nt: TGTGCCAGCAGCCAGCCGGGTCTCGGGACAGGGCACAGAAAACTGTTTTTT
v_gene: TRBV28; j_gene: TRBJ2-7; abundance: -; d_gene: -; CDR3aa: CASSVYSYEQYF; CDR3nt: TGTGCCAGCAGTGTATACAGCTACGAGCAGTACTTC
v_gene: TRBV11-3; j_gene: TRBJ2-2; abundance: few; d_gene: TRBD2; CDR3aa: CALERGALNTGELFF; CDR3nt: TGTGCCCTGGAGCGGGGGGCACTGAACACCGGGGAGCTGTTTTTT
v_gene: TRBV7-8; j_gene: TRBJ2-5; abundance: -; d_gene: TRBD1; CDR3aa: CASSLGTGIQETQYF; CDR3nt: TGTGCCAGCAGCTTAGGGACAGGGATCCAAGAGACCCAGTACTTC